This TCR beta chain emerged from a study of T-cell memory formation after mild COVID-19. In the study overall: Clustering of TCRs was largely donor specific.

Germline assignment: CDR1 SGHTA and CDR2 FQGNSA. V was pared by 5 bases and J by 9 bases, with 5 bases of the junction left unmatched. This CDR3 comprises 14 residues. TCRdb recomputed calls from the 5' RACE reads with MiXCR, one row per CDR3 protein. The data contain some 290,000 distinct CDR3 sequences, 16% of them seen just once; the ten biggest clones take up approximately 23%. General study results and limits: The study found balanced CD4/CD8 in clones contracting day 15 to 85 and a CD4+ lean in later expanders. Mainly in CM and EM were contracting CD4+ clones; CD8+ were in EMRA.

For this clonotype: Its specificity is not known.

The sequence came from a man between 18 and 29 years old who had mild COVID-19 (a few samples of this study predate the infection). Cell type and time point are not known. V gene TRBV7-2 combines with J gene TRBJ2-1, with TRBD1 identical over 12 bases. Source material: PBMCs or a T cell subset sorted from them (not recorded which). CDR3 in DNA: TGTGCCAGCAGCCCCCGGGACAGGGGGCTTGAGCAGTTCTTC. This translates into CASSPRDRGLEQFF.